What follows is one T cell receptor (beta chain) and its context. Its target is unknown. This specimen belongs to a study of cytomegalovirus exposure and HLA in healthy donors. Assay: immunoSEQ multiplex PCR; the TCRdb copy retains only in-frame clones and omits some. Of about 150,000 clones in the sample, 75% to 90% were seen once. Study findings and constraints: Researchers counted roughly 150 TCR beta chains as cytomegalovirus-associated. Cytomegalovirus status, reportedly, was diagnosed with high specificity and sensitivity by the classifier. Subsequent analysis showed first-cohort TCR clusters tending to co-occur in roughly 130 validation repertoires.

The CDR3 extends over 13 amino acids. Trimming removed 0 bases from V and 3 bases from J, with 3 bases in between. The V gene's germline CDR1 is SGHTA and CDR2 FQGNSA. Donors came from a validation cohort of about 120 subjects, distinct from the first 666-subject cohort. The sequence was obtained from a man aged 18-30 years in good health and CMV-seropositive. This chain connects TRBV7-2 to TRBJ1-5, with D unresolved. Material for sequencing was PBMCs. The CDR3 loop reads CASSLAANQPQHF. CDR3 DNA: TGTGCCAGCAGCTTAGCGGCCAATCAGCCCCAGCATTTT.